The 23 T cell receptor beta chains below were found in one sample sequenced in a study of shared clonotypes between healthy human individuals. The table came from immunoSEQ multiplex PCR; TCRdb's copy has only in-frame clones and leaves some out. The sample comprises roughly 2 million clones, around 95% of which are singletons, and approximately 0.13% rests with the top ten. Sequenced sample: naive CD4+ T cells sorted from blood. Documented subset: CD45RA+ positively selected. These TCRs come from a man younger than 35 in good health.

The chain combines TRBV5-1 with TRBJ2-2; 9 nucleotides agree with TRBD1. Germline lookup yields CDR1 SGHRS and CDR2 YFSETQ. The length of the CDR3 is 15 residues. The V and J ends lost 4 bases and 5 bases, in that order; junction bases with no gene match: 6. The CDR3 reads CASSQGTGLTGELFF. The CDR3 DNA reads as TGCGCCAGCAGCCAAGGGACAGGGTTAACCGGGGAGCTGTTTTTT. The full variable domain, completed using reference TRBV5-1 and TRBJ2-2, is KAGVTQTPRYLIKTRGQQVTLSCSPISGHRSVSWYQQTPGQGLQFLFEYFSETQRNKGNFPGRFSGRQFSNSRSEMNVSTLELGDSALYLCASSQGTGLTGELFFGEGSRLTVL.

V is TRBV5-1 and J is TRBJ1-5, with 7 bases fitting TRBD1. The length of the CDR3 is 19 residues. V shed 1 base, J shed 2 bases, and the junction held 15 bases outside the gene matches. Germline lookup yields CDR1 SGHRS and CDR2 YFSETQ. The DNA of the CDR3 is TGCGCCAGCAGCTTGAGGGACAGAAAAAAGGGATTTGGCAATCAGCCCCAGCATTTT. It specifies CASSLRDRKKGFGNQPQHF.

In the case of this clone: Distinct nucleotide sequences in the sample also encode this CDR3. V is TRBV5-1 and J is TRBJ2-5; D call uncertain. V was cut by 1 base and J by 2 bases, with 6 bases left in between. The CDR3 covers 13 residues. The germline V gene encodes CDR1 SGHRS and CDR2 YFSETQ. CDR3 region: CASSLRQQETQYF. The CDR3, as DNA: TGCGCCAGCAGCTTGCGGCAGCAAGAGACCCAGTACTTC.

This chain connects TRBV6-5 to TRBJ2-3, with 10 bases that match TRBD1. Germline lookup yields CDR1 MNHEY and CDR2 SVGAGI. There are 15 residues in the CDR3. J gave up 5 bases and V 7 bases, and 9 bases lay outside the gene matches. The CDR3 region has the DNA TGTGCCAGCAAAACGTGGACAGGGGGGGGAGATACGCAGTATTTT. Translation gives CASKTWTGGGDTQYF.

This clone was found once. This chain joins TRBV2 and TRBJ1-2, with TRBD1 as a possible D gene (5 bases). The V gene's germline CDR1 is SNHLY and CDR2 FYNNEI. The CDR3 runs to 20 residues. Trimming left V 3 bases short and J 2 bases short, with 28 bases between. Here the CDR3 reads CASSDVRIGPQGSPNYGYTF. The CDR3, as DNA: TGTGCCAGCAGTGATGTCCGTATCGGGCCCCAGGGAAGCCCGAACTATGGCTACACCTTC.

With respect to this clone: Other DNA sequences in the same sample also yield this CDR3. The gene calls are TRBV6-5 and TRBJ2-2; D not resolved. V lost 2 bases, J lost 4 bases, and 2 bases lay in between. Germline V gene sequence: CDR1 MNHEY, CDR2 SVGAGI. CDR3 length: 12 amino acids. This CDR3 reads CASSYTTGELFF. In DNA form, the CDR3 reads TGTGCCAGCAGTTACACCACCGGGGAGCTGTTTTTT.

The chain couples TRBV11-2 to TRBJ1-5, with D unclear. The CDR3 extends over 13 amino acids. Germline lookup yields CDR1 SGHAT and CDR2 FQNNGV. V was shortened by 5 bases and J by 6 bases, with 11 bases between the two germline ends. CDR3 DNA: TGTGCCAGCAGCCTTTATGAGGGTCAGCCCCAGCATTTT. Encoded protein: CASSLYEGQPQHF.

For the CDR3, the DNA is TGTGCCAGCCCGACAGGAAAAGACTCACCCCTCCACTTT. This gives the protein CASPTGKDSPLHF. The chain links TRBV6-1 to TRBJ1-6; possible D gene TRBD1, 6 bases. With 8 bases removed from V and 10 bases from J, the gap between germline ends came to 15 bases. This CDR3 comprises 13 residues. Germline V gene sequence: CDR1 MNHNS, CDR2 SASEGT.

J is TRBJ2-7 and V is TRBV2; perhaps D is TRBD1 or TRBD2 (5 bases each). The CDR3 sequence is 14 residues long. V was clipped by 8 bases and J by 1 base, with 15 bases between them. The V gene's germline CDR1 is SNHLY and CDR2 FYNNEI. The CDR3 loop reads CASGWWGSSYEQYF. As DNA, the CDR3 is TGTGCCAGCGGTTGGTGGGGGTCGTCCTACGAGCAGTACTTC.

CDR3 in amino acids: CASSKLPGDSYEQYF. The CDR3 DNA sequence: TGTGCCAGTAGTAAGTTGCCAGGGGATTCCTACGAGCAGTACTTC. The chain links TRBV19 to TRBJ2-7, with D perhaps TRBD1 (6 bases). The CDR3 runs 15 residues. The ends were cut back, 4 bases at V and 1 base at J, with 14 bases in the middle. Germline V gene lookup returns CDR1 LNHDA and CDR2 SQIVND (reference sequence).

V and J are TRBV4-3 and TRBJ2-1; 8 nucleotides agree with TRBD2. The J segment lost 10 bases and the V segment lost 3 bases, leaving 11 bases of the junction unmatched. This CDR3 contains 15 residues. CDR1 is LGHNA and CDR2 is YSLEER in the germline V gene. The DNA for the CDR3 is TGCGCCAGCAGCCAGATTAGCGGGAAAGAGGGCGAGCAGTTCTTC. Amino acid sequence: CASSQISGKEGEQFF.

V usage is TRBV6-1 and J usage is TRBJ2-5, with TRBD2 matching over 7 bases. V dropped 3 bases and J dropped 1; count of bases not matched to a gene: 8. Germline CDR1 reads MNHNS; CDR2 reads SASEGT. There are 16 residues in the CDR3. CDR3 sequence: CASSEALGGGQETQYF. The DNA for the CDR3 is TGTGCCAGCAGTGAGGCACTGGGGGGGGGCCAAGAGACCCAGTACTTC.

This clone was counted once. This sequence joins TRBV18 and TRBJ2-7, with TRBD1 identical over 9 bases. Germline V gene lookup returns CDR1 KGHSH and CDR2 LQKENI. The ends lost 6 bases at V and 4 bases at J; junction bases unmatched: 4. The CDR3 is 13 amino acids. The CDR3 DNA follows: TGTGCCAGCTCGTCCGGGACAGGGTACGAGCAGTACTTC. It encodes CASSSGTGYEQYF.

The genes are TRBV30 and TRBJ2-3, with 7 bases identical to TRBD2. The CDR3 length is 14 residues. Germline-derived CDR1 and CDR2 are GTSNPN and SVGIG (reference sequence). V gave up 2 bases and J gave up 1 base; unmatched junction bases: 3. The CDR3 bases are TGTGCCTGGAGTATTCGGGGGGGCACAGATACGCAGTATTTT. Translation: CAWSIRGGTDTQYF.

The DNA for the CDR3 is TGTGCCAGCACCAAAGGGTGGGGTGGGGGAAACACCATATATTTT. Amino acid sequence: CASTKGWGGGNTIYF. The V and J genes are TRBV7-8 and TRBJ1-3; no firm D call. The CDR3 runs to 15 residues. The V end was cut by 7 bases, the J end by 4 bases, with 17 bases between. CDR1 is SGHVS, CDR2 FQNEAQ, per germline.

V and J are TRBV7-9 and TRBJ2-7; TRBD2 is a possible D gene (5 bases). Trimming removed 1 base from V and 6 bases from J, with 10 bases in between. CDR1 and CDR2 from the germline V gene are SEHNR and FQNEAQ (reference sequence). The CDR3 is made up of 13 amino acids. The CDR3 protein is CASSLEWEREQYF. CDR3 in DNA: TGTGCCAGCAGCTTAGAGTGGGAGCGCGAGCAGTACTTC.

This sequence joins TRBV5-4 and TRBJ2-2; 9 bases align to TRBD2. The CDR3 has 15 residues. The ends lost 4 bases at V and 5 bases at J; junction bases unmatched: 6. Germline-derived CDR1 and CDR2 are SGHNT and YYREEE (reference sequence). The DNA for the CDR3 is TGTGCCAGCAGCCCCGGGACTAGCTTGACCGGGGAGCTGTTTTTT. Translating gives CASSPGTSLTGELFF.

The chain has TRBV18 and TRBJ2-2, with 12 nucleotides matching TRBD2. The CDR3 extends over 17 amino acids. Germline CDR1 KGHSH, CDR2 LQKENI. Unmatched junction bases numbered 5, after V lost 3 bases and J lost 3 bases. The CDR3 protein is CASSPTSGSFDTGELFF. CDR3 nucleotides: TGTGCCAGCTCACCGACTAGCGGGAGTTTCGACACCGGGGAGCTGTTTTTT.

V gene TRBV5-1 combines with J gene TRBJ1-2, with a possible D match to TRBD1 (6 bases). The CDR3 runs 15 residues. Trimming cost V 3 bases and J 2 bases, with 14 bases left between them. Per germline, CDR1 SGHRS and CDR2 YFSETQ. This chain's CDR3 is CASSSGGTTNYGYTF. Written as DNA, the CDR3 is TGCGCCAGCAGCTCTGGGGGGACAACCAACTATGGCTACACCTTC.

V and J are TRBV7-2 and TRBJ2-5, with D perhaps TRBD1 or TRBD2 (5 bases each). The V and J ends lost 2 bases and 7 bases respectively, with 17 bases between them. This CDR3 has 15 amino acids. Germline CDR1 is SGHTA and CDR2 is FQGNSA. CDR3 DNA: TGTGCCAGCAGCTTAAGGGACCTGGGCGCAGCGACCCAGTACTTC. Its translation: CASSLRDLGAATQYF.

The J gene is TRBJ2-1, the V gene TRBV9; 7 bases match TRBD2. Trimming at V came to 7 bases and at J to 8 bases, leaving 12 bases not matched to a gene. The length of the CDR3 is 14 residues. CDR1 is SGDLS, CDR2 YYNGEE, per germline. CDR3 nucleotides: TGTGCCAGCGCGAAGGGAGGGTTGGGGCATGAGCAGTTCTTC. Its translation is CASAKGGLGHEQFF.

The genes are TRBV5-1 and TRBJ2-3; 8 positions agree with TRBD2. CDR1 is SGHRS, CDR2 YFSETQ, per germline. The CDR3 sequence is 16 residues long. The trim removed 5 bases at V and 4 bases at J, leaving 12 bases unmatched. For the CDR3, the DNA is TGCGCCAGCAGGTGGGCATTAGCGGGGCTCGCAGATACGCAGTATTTT. This sequence encodes CASRWALAGLADTQYF.

The V gene is TRBV7-6, the J gene TRBJ1-5, with D possibly matching TRBD1 (5 bases). Germline-derived CDR1 and CDR2 are SGHVS and FNYEAQ. This CDR3 contains 14 residues. Trimming shortened V by 1 base and J by 9 bases, and 13 bases separated the two germline ends. This chain's CDR3 is CASSLVGTEGPQHF. CDR3 coding DNA: TGTGCCAGCAGCTTAGTCGGGACCGAGGGGCCCCAGCATTTT.